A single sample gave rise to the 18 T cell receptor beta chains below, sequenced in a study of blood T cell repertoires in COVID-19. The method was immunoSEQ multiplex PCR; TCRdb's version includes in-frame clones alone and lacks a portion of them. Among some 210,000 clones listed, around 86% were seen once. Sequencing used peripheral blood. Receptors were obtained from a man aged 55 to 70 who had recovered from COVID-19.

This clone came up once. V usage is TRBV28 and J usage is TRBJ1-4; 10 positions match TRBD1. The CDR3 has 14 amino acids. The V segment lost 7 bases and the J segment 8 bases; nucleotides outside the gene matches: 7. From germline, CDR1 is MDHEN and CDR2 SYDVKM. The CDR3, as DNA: TGTGCCAGCACCCCGGGACAGGGGAGAGAAAAACTGTTTTTT. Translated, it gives CASTPGQGREKLFF.

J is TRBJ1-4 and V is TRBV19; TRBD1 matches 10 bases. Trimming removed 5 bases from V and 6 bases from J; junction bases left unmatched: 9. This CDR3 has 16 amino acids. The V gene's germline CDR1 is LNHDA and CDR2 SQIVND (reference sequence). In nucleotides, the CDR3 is TGTGCCAGTAGTCCGCACGACGGGACAGGGGATGAAAAACTGTTTTTT. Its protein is CASSPHDGTGDEKLFF.

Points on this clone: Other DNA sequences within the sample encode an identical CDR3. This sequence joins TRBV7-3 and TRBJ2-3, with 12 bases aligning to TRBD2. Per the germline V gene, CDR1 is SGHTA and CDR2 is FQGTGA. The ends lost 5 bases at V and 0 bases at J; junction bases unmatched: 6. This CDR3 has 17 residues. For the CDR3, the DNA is TGTGCCAGCAGCCTTACCGGGACTAGCGGGAGCACAGATACGCAGTATTTT. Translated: CASSLTGTSGSTDTQYF.

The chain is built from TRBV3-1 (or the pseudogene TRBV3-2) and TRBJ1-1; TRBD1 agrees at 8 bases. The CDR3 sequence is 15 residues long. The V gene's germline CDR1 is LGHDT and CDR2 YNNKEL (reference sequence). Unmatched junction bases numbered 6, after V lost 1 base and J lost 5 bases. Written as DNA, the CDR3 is TGTGCCAGCAGCCAAGGACAGGGGAGTCGGACTGAAGCTTTCTTT. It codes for CASSQGQGSRTEAFF.

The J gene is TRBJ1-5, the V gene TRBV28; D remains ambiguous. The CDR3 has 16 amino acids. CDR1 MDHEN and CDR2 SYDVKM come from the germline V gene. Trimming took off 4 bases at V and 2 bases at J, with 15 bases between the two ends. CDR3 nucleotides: TGTGCCAGCAGTTCGACAACAGCAGTAGGCAATCAGCCCCAGCATTTT. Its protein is CASSSTTAVGNQPQHF.

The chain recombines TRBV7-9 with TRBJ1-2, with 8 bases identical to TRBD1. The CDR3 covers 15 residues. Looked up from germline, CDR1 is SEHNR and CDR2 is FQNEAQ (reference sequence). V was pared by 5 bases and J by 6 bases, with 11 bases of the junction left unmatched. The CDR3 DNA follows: TGTGCCAGCAGCGTCTCGGACAGGGAGTATGATGGCTACACCTTC. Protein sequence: CASSVSDREYDGYTF.

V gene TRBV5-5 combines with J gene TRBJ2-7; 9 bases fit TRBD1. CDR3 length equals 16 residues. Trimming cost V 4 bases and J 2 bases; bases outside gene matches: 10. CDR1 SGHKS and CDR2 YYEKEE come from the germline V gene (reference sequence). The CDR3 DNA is TGTGCCAGCAGCACGTCCGGCGGGACAGGGACCTACGAGCAGTACTTC. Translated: CASSTSGGTGTYEQYF.

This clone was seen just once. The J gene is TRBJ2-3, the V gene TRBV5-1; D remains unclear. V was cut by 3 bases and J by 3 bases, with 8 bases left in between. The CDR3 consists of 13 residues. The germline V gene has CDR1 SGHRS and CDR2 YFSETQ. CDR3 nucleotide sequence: TGCGCCAGCAGCTCCCCCGGGACAGATACGCAGTATTTT. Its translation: CASSSPGTDTQYF.

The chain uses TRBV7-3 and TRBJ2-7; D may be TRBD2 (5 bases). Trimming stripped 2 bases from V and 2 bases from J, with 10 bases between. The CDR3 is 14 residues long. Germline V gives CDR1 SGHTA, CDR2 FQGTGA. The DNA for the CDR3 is TGTGCCAGCAGCTTAGGTCGGGGTCCCTACGAGCAGTACTTC. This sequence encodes CASSLGRGPYEQYF.

CDR3 coding DNA: TGTGCCAGTGGAATCACAGGGAGTGTGGGCTACACCTTC. It yields the protein CASGITGSVGYTF. The V gene is TRBV19, the J gene TRBJ1-2; possible D gene TRBD1, 6 bases. Trimming removed 8 bases at V and 8 bases at J, with 18 bases between. Per germline, CDR1 LNHDA and CDR2 SQIVND (reference sequence). The CDR3 extends over 13 amino acids.

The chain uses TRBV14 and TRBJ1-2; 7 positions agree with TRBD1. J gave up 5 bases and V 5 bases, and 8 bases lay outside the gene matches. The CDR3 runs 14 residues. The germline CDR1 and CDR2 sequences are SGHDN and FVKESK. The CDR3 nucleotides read TGTGCCAGCAGCTGGACGACAGGGCCATATGGCTACACCTTC. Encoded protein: CASSWTTGPYGYTF.

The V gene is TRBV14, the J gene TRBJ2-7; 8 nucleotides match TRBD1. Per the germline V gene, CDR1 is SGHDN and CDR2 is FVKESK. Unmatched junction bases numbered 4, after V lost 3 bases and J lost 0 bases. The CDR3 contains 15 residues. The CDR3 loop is CASSQRQGSSYEQYF. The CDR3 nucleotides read TGTGCCAGCAGCCAGAGACAGGGGAGCTCCTACGAGCAGTACTTC.

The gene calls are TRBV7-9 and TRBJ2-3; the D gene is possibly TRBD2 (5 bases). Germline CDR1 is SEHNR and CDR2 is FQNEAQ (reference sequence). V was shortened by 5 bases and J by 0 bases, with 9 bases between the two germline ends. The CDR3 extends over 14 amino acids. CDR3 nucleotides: TGTGCCAGCAGCCCGGGGTGGAGCACAGATACGCAGTATTTT. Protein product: CASSPGWSTDTQYF.

For the CDR3, the DNA is TGTGCCAGTAGAAAGAGCGGGGAACAGCCCCAGCATTTT. This codes for CASRKSGEQPQHF. This chain uses TRBV19 with TRBJ1-5; no clear D gene. The ends were cut back, 6 bases at V and 7 bases at J, with 13 bases in the middle. This CDR3 spans 13 amino acids. Germline assignment: CDR1 LNHDA and CDR2 SQIVND (reference sequence).

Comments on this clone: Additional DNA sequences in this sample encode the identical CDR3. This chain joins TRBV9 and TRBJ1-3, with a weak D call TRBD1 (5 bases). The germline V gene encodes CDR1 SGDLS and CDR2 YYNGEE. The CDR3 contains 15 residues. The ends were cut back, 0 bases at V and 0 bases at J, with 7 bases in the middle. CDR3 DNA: TGTGCCAGCAGCGTAGAAGGGGCCTCTGGAAACACCATATATTTT. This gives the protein CASSVEGASGNTIYF.

CDR3: CASSRDGTLYEQYF. The CDR3 DNA is TGCGCCAGCAGCCGCGACGGGACACTCTATGAGCAGTACTTC. V is TRBV4-3 and J is TRBJ2-7, with D maybe TRBD1 (6 bases). The CDR3 has 14 amino acids. V lost 4 bases and J 7 bases, leaving 17 bases between the germline ends. Per the germline V gene, CDR1 is LGHNA and CDR2 is YSLEER.

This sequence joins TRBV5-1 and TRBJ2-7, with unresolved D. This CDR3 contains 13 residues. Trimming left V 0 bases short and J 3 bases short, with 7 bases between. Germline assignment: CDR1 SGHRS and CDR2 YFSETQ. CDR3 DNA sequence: TGCGCCAGCAGCTTGGGGCCATACTACGAGCAGTACTTC. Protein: CASSLGPYYEQYF.

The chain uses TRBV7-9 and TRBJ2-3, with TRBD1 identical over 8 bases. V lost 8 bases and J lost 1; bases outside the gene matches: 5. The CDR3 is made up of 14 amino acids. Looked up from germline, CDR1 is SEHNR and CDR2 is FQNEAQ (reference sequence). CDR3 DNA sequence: TGTGCCAGCGGCTACAGGGGGGGCACAGATACGCAGTATTTT. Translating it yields CASGYRGGTDTQYF.